Here is one T cell receptor (beta chain) with its context. The entry originates in a study of T-cell reconstitution after alpha-beta-depleted transplantation in children. With 2 bases removed from V and 0 bases from J, the gap between germline ends came to 7 bases. CDR3 length: 14 amino acids. In germline, CDR1 is SGHRS, CDR2 YFSETQ. Unique molecular identifiers were incorporated during preparation of the TCRbeta library. TCRdb ran MiXCR on the PCR reads and lists one entry per CDR3 protein. There are around 200,000 distinct CDR3 sequences in the sample; approximately 10% occur only once, and over 5% lies in the top ten.

The sequences come from PBMCs from the stem cell graft donor, collected from the stem cell graft. The chain employs TRBV5-1 and TRBJ2-3; D assignment may be TRBD1 or TRBD2 (5 bases each). This sequence originates from a human donor who donated a stem cell graft to a child with acute lymphoblastic leukemia. The DNA for the CDR3 is TGCGCCAGCAGCTTTGAGGGGAGCACAGATACGCAGTATTTT. Its translation: CASSFEGSTDTQYF.